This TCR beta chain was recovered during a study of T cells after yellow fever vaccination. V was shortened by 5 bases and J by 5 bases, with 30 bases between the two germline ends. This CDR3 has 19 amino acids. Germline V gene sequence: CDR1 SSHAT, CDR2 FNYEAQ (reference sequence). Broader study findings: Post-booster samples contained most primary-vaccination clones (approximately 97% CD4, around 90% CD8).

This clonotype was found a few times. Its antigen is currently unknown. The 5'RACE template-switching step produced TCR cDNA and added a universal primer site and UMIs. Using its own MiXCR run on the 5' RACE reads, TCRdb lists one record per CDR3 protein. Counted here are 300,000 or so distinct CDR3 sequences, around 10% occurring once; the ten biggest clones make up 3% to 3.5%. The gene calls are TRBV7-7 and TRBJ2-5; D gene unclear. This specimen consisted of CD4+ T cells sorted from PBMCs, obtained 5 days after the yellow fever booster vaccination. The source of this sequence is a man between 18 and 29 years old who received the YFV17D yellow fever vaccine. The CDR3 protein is CASSKEPFTFKNGGETQYF. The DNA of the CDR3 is TGTGCCAGCAGCAAAGAACCCTTCACTTTCAAAAATGGTGGGGAGACCCAGTACTTC.